This entry concerns a single TCR beta chain. Its antigen remains unidentified. The record originates from a study of shared clonotypes between healthy human individuals. Background on the study: The plates for each donor numbered three CD4 naive, three CD4 memory, two CD8 naive and one CD8 memory.

The sorted-subset replicate PCRs were given about 200 ng DNA, which is approximately 30,000 T cell genomes. TCRdb's copy holds only in-frame clones and misses some; the assay was immunoSEQ multiplex PCR. There are 1.5 million to 1.9 million clones in the sample; 95% to 99% occur only once, and roughly 0.4% lies in the top ten. This CDR3 is built from 16 residues. Germline V gene lookup returns CDR1 LGHNA and CDR2 YNFKEQ. V lost 0 bases and J lost 4, with 15 bases in between. Findings of the study overall: Clonotypes shared by all four donors outscored non-shared clonotypes in generation probability. Naive subsets generally had larger estimated richness than memory subsets.

The rearrangement joins TRBV4-2 to TRBJ1-2; D gene uncertain. The sequence was obtained from a young man in good health. Sequenced sample: naive CD4+ T cells sorted from blood. Subset noted: CD45RA+ positively selected. The CDR3 region has the DNA TGTGCCAGCAGCCAAGATCCGGGGATCTATCTCTATGGCTACACCTTC. It codes for CASSQDPGIYLYGYTF.